This section outlines one T cell receptor beta chain sequence together with its context. The antigen is not known. The germline V and J ends were trimmed by 4 bases and 0 bases, with 10 bases remaining between them. The germline V gene encodes CDR1 LNHDA and CDR2 SQIVND (reference sequence). This CDR3 contains 15 residues. Sequencing was performed with immunoSEQ multiplex PCR; in TCRdb, only in-frame clones are kept and a portion is missing. The sample consists of 94,000 or so clones, 89% of them appearing once. The data derive from a study of T cell responses to AZD1222 COVID-19 vaccine. General study findings and limits: Spike was spanned by vaccine-associated CD4 TCRs, with dominance at 160-218 and 743-854. Only 6 or 7 individuals given AZD1222 were seropositive at baseline.

V usage is TRBV19 and J usage is TRBJ1-5; the D is unclear. This clonotype originated in an adult in good health. Sample: peripheral blood, taken on day 0 of AZD1222 vaccination. The CDR3 reads CASSRDMYSNQPQHF. In nucleotides, the CDR3 is TGTGCCAGTAGTAGGGATATGTATAGCAATCAGCCCCAGCATTTT. Filled out from reference TRBV19 and TRBJ1-5, the complete variable domain reads DGGITQSPKYLFRKEGQNVTLSCEQNLNHDAMYWYRQDPGQGLRLIYYSQIVNDFQKGDIAEGYSVSREKKESFPLTVTSAQKNPTAFYLCASSRDMYSNQPQHFGDGTRLSIL.